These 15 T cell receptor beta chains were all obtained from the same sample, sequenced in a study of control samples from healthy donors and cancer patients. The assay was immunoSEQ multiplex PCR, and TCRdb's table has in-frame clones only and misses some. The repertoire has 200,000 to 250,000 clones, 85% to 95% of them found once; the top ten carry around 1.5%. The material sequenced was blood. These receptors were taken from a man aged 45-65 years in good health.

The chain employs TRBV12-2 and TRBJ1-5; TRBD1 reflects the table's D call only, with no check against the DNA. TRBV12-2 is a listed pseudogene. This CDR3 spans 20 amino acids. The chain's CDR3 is CASRSRTGTGAALFNQPQHF. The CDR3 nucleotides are TGTGCAAGTCGCTCAAGGACCGGGACAGGGGCCGCCCTGTTCAATCAGCCCCAGCATTTT.

CDR3 in amino acids: CASSEGQRGTEAFF. CDR3 DNA: TGCGCCAGCAGCGAAGGACAGCGTGGAACTGAAGCTTTCTTT. This chain joins TRBV5-1 and TRBJ1-1, with a weak D call TRBD1 (6 bases). The germline V gene encodes CDR1 SGHRS and CDR2 YFSETQ. The CDR3 sequence is 14 residues long. V was cut by 4 bases and J by 5 bases, with 15 bases left in between.

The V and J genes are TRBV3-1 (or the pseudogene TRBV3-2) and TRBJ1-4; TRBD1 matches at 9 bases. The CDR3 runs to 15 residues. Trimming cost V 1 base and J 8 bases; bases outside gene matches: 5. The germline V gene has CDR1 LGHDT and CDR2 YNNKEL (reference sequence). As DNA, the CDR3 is TGTGCCAGCAGCCAAGGGGACAGGGTGGGAGAAAAACTGTTTTTT. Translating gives CASSQGDRVGEKLFF.

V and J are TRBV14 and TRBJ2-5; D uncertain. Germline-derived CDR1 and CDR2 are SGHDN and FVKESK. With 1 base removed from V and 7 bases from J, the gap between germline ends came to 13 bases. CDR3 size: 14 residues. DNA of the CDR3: TGTGCCAGCAGCCAAGTGGAAGCAGTTGCGACCCAGTACTTC. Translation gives CASSQVEAVATQYF.

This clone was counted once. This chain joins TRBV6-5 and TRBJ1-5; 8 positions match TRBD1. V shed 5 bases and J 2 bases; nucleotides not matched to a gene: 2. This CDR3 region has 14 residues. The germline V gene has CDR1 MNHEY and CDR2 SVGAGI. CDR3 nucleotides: TGTGCCAGCAGTAGGGGACAGGGCAATCAGCCCCAGCATTTT. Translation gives CASSRGQGNQPQHF.

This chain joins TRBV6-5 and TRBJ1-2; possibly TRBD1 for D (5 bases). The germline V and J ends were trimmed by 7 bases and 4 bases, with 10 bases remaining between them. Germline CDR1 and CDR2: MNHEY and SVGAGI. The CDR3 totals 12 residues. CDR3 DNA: TGTGCCAGCACCCGGGACCGCTATGGCTACACCTTC. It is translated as CASTRDRYGYTF.

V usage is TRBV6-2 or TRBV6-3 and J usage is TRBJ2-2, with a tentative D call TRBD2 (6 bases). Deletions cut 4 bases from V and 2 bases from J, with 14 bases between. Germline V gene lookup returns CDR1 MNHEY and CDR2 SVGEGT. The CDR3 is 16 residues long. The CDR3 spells CASSFARDFNTGELFF. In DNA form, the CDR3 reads TGTGCCAGCAGTTTCGCCCGGGACTTCAACACCGGGGAGCTGTTTTTT.

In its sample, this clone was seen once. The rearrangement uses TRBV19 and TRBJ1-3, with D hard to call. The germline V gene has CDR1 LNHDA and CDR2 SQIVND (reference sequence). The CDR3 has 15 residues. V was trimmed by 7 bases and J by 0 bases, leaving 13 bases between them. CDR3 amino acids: CASTPGDSSGNTIYF. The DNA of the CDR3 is TGTGCCAGTACCCCCGGCGATAGCTCTGGAAACACCATATATTTT.

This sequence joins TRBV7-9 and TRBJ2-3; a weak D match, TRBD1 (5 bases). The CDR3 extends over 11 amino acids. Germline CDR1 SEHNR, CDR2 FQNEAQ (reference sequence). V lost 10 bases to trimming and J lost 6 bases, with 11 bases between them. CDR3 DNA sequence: TGTGCCACCAGATCAGGGGATACGCAGTATTTT. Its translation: CATRSGDTQYF. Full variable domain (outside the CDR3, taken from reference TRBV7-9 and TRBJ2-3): DTGVSQNPRHKITKRGQNVTFRCDPISEHNRLYWYRQTLGQGPEFLTYFQNEAQLEKSRLLSDRFSAERPKGSFSTLEIQRTEQGDSAMYLCATRSGDTQYFGPGTRLTVL.

CDR3 sequence: CSASGVWRDRGQETQYF. The CDR3 DNA sequence: TGCAGTGCTAGTGGTGTGTGGCGAGACAGGGGCCAAGAGACCCAGTACTTC. The genes are TRBV20-1 and TRBJ2-5, with 8 bases fitting TRBD1. The CDR3 is made up of 17 amino acids. Trimming cost V 3 bases and J 1 base; bases outside gene matches: 13. The germline V gene has CDR1 DFQATT and CDR2 SNEGSKA (reference sequence).

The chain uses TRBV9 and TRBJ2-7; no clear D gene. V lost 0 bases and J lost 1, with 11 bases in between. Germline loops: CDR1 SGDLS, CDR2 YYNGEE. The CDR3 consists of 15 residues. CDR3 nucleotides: TGTGCCAGCAGCGTAGAGGTAGGGTATTCCTACGAGCAGTACTTC. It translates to CASSVEVGYSYEQYF.

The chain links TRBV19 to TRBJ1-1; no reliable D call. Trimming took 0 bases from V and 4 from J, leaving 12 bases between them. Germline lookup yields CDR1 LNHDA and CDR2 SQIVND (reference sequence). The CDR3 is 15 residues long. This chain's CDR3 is CASSIDLSGSTEAFF. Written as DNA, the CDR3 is TGTGCCAGTAGTATAGATTTATCTGGGAGCACTGAAGCTTTCTTT.

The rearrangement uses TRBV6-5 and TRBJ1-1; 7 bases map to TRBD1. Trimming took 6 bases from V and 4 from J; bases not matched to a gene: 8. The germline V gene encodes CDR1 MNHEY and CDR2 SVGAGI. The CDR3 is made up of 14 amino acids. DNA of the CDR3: TGTGCCAGCAGGCGAACGGAGGGGGCCACTGAAGCTTTCTTT. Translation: CASRRTEGATEAFF.

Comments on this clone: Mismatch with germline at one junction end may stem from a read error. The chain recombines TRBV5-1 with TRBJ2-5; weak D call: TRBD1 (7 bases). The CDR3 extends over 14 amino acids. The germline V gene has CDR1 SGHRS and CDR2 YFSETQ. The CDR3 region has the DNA TGCGCCAGCACCTTGGAGGGGGCCCAAGAGACCCAGTACTTC. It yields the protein CASTLEGAQETQYF.

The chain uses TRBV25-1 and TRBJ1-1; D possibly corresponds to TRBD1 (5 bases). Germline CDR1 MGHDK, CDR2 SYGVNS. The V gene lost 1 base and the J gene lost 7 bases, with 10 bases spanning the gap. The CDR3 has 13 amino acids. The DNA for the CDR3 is TGTGCCAGCAGTGAATCTCGCAGGGATGAAGCTTTCTTT. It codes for CASSESRRDEAFF.